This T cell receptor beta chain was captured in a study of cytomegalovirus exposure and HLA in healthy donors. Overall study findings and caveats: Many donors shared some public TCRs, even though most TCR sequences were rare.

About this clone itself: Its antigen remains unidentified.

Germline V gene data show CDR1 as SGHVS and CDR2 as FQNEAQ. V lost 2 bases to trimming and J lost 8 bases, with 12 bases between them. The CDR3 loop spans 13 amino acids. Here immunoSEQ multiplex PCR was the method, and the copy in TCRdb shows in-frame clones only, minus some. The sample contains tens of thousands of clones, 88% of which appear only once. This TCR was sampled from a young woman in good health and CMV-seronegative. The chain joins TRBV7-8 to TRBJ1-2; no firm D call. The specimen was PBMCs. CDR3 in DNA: TGTGCCAGCAGCTTATCGGGGTCGTGGGGCTACACCTTC. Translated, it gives CASSLSGSWGYTF. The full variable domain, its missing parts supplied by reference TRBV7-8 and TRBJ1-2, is GAGVSQSPRYKVAKRGQDVALRCDPISGHVSLFWYQQALGQGPEFLTYFQNEAQLDKSGLPSDRFFAERPEGSVSTLKIQRTQQEDSAVYLCASSLSGSWGYTFGSGTRLTVV.